Below, 25 T cell receptor beta chains from the same sample are listed, as sequenced in a study of shared clonotypes between healthy human individuals. The table came from immunoSEQ multiplex PCR; TCRdb's copy has only in-frame clones and leaves some out. The sample carries roughly 2.2 million clones, 85% to 95% recorded once. The source material was naive CD4+ T cells from PBMCs. Subset noted: CD45RA+ positively selected. The receptors originated from a young man in good health. Some clones in this sample may be carry-over from other donors' samples.

V and J are TRBV7-3 and TRBJ2-1, with a possible D match to TRBD1 (5 bases). The V gene's germline CDR1 is SGHTA and CDR2 FQGTGA. This CDR3 region has 15 residues. The V end lost 5 bases, the J end lost 4 bases, and 15 bases lay between the germline ends. DNA for the CDR3: TGTGCCAGCAGCCTGGCCGGACAACCATACAATGAGCAGTTCTTC. This translates into CASSLAGQPYNEQFF.

The rearrangement uses TRBV7-3 and TRBJ2-1; D possibly corresponds to TRBD2 (6 bases). The CDR3 consists of 16 residues. Germline values: CDR1 SGHTA, CDR2 FQGTGA. The V end was cut by 7 bases, the J end by 8 bases, with 24 bases between. In DNA form, the CDR3 reads TGTGCCAGCAACCCGTGGGGGGAGGTTCCAGCAGATGAGCAGTTCTTC. Translating gives CASNPWGEVPADEQFF.

About this clone: The sample has other DNA sequences that encode this CDR3 too. The rearrangement uses TRBV5-1 and TRBJ2-1; no clear D. Germline V lookup: CDR1 SGHRS, CDR2 YFSETQ. With 1 base removed from V and 0 bases from J, the gap between germline ends came to 8 bases. This CDR3 has 15 amino acids. Here the CDR3 reads CASSLSASSYNEQFF. The CDR3, as DNA: TGCGCCAGCAGCTTGTCAGCGTCCTCCTACAATGAGCAGTTCTTC. Using reference TRBV5-1 and TRBJ2-1 for the parts outside the CDR3, the full variable domain is KAGVTQTPRYLIKTRGQQVTLSCSPISGHRSVSWYQQTPGQGLQFLFEYFSETQRNKGNFPGRFSGRQFSNSRSEMNVSTLELGDSALYLCASSLSASSYNEQFFGPGTRLTVL.

The chain carries TRBV14 and TRBJ2-7, with D possibly TRBD1 on 5 matching bases. V was trimmed by 7 bases and J by 2 bases, leaving 15 bases between them. The CDR3 contains 14 residues. Germline CDR1 SGHDN, CDR2 FVKESK. The CDR3 DNA follows: TGTGCCAGCAAACGAACAGGCCTACCCTACGAGCAGTACTTC. It codes for CASKRTGLPYEQYF. The full variable domain, rest sourced from reference TRBV14 and TRBJ2-7, is EAGVTQFPSHSVIEKGQTVTLRCDPISGHDNLYWYRRVMGKEIKFLLHFVKESKQDESGMPNNRFLAERTGGTYSTLKVQPAELEDSGVYFCASKRTGLPYEQYFGPGTRLTVT.

The rearrangement joins TRBV7-6 to TRBJ2-5; no firm D call. With 3 bases removed from V and 4 bases from J, the gap between germline ends came to 18 bases. CDR3 size: 16 residues. Germline CDR1 and CDR2: SGHVS and FNYEAQ. The CDR3 is CASSLGGPSHTETQYF. As DNA, the CDR3 is TGTGCCAGCAGCTTGGGCGGACCTTCCCACACAGAGACCCAGTACTTC.

The V call is TRBV5-1, the J call TRBJ2-1; 10 positions match TRBD2. CDR3 length equals 18 residues. The V and J ends lost 1 base and 8 bases, in that order; junction bases with no gene match: 15. CDR1 and CDR2 from the germline V gene are SGHRS and YFSETQ. The CDR3 loop is CASSLSGSRASGSDEQFF. CDR3 sequence (DNA): TGCGCCAGCAGCTTGTCGGGTAGTCGGGCTAGCGGGAGTGATGAGCAGTTCTTC. Complete variable domain (other parts from reference TRBV5-1 and TRBJ2-1): KAGVTQTPRYLIKTRGQQVTLSCSPISGHRSVSWYQQTPGQGLQFLFEYFSETQRNKGNFPGRFSGRQFSNSRSEMNVSTLELGDSALYLCASSLSGSRASGSDEQFFGPGTRLTVL.

The CDR3 sequence: CASSPEPGYNSNQPQHF. The DNA for the CDR3 is TGTGCCAGCTCACCCGAACCGGGTTATAATAGCAATCAGCCCCAGCATTTT. The rearrangement uses TRBV18 and TRBJ1-5, with no clear D. V was trimmed by 3 bases and J by 0 bases, leaving 15 bases between them. The CDR3 extends over 17 amino acids. CDR1 and CDR2 from the germline V gene are KGHSH and LQKENI.

The chain links TRBV29-1 to TRBJ2-1, with D possibly being TRBD2 (5 bases). This CDR3 comprises 12 residues. Germline V gene sequence: CDR1 SQVTM, CDR2 ANQGSEA. The DNA of the CDR3 is TGCCTCTTCCGGGGCTCCTACAATGAGCAGTTCTTC. Residues: CLFRGSYNEQFF.

CDR3 sequence: CASSPLGGAAPNQPQHF. CDR3 in DNA: TGTGCCAGTAGCCCCTTGGGGGGCGCGGCCCCCAATCAGCCCCAGCATTTT. The chain joins TRBV19 to TRBJ1-5; maybe TRBD1 (6 bases). V gave up 6 bases and J gave up 3 bases, with 21 bases separating them. The CDR3 extends over 17 amino acids. CDR1 is LNHDA, CDR2 SQIVND, per germline (reference sequence). The full variable domain, its missing parts supplied by reference TRBV19 and TRBJ1-5, is DGGITQSPKYLFRKEGQNVTLSCEQNLNHDAMYWYRQDPGQGLRLIYYSQIVNDFQKGDIAEGYSVSREKKESFPLTVTSAQKNPTAFYLCASSPLGGAAPNQPQHFGDGTRLSIL.

This clone appeared once. The chain has TRBV5-1 and TRBJ2-7, with D tentatively TRBD2 (5 bases). Germline CDR1 is SGHRS and CDR2 is YFSETQ. The CDR3 spans 15 residues. V lost 0 bases, J lost 5 bases, and 15 bases lay in between. Written as DNA, the CDR3 is TGCGCCAGCAGCTTGGGAGGGCGAGGTTTTGACGAGCAGTACTTC. Residues: CASSLGGRGFDEQYF.

Concerning this clone itself: The same CDR3 can be traced to other DNA sequences in this sample. J is TRBJ2-2 and V is TRBV15; D not resolved. The V end lost 0 bases, the J end lost 6 bases, and 5 bases lay between the germline ends. Germline CDR1 and CDR2: LNHNV and YYDKDF (reference sequence). The CDR3 contains 13 residues. CDR3 sequence reads: CATSRDRAGELFF. The CDR3 DNA sequence: TGTGCCACCAGCAGAGATAGGGCCGGGGAGCTGTTTTTT.

V and J are TRBV18 and TRBJ1-1; D not resolved. CDR3 size: 16 residues. V was pared by 1 base and J by 4 bases, with 16 bases between. Per germline, CDR1 KGHSH and CDR2 LQKENI. The CDR3 sequence: CASSPRSQRLGTEAFF. The CDR3 region has the DNA TGTGCCAGCTCACCACGTTCCCAGCGACTGGGCACTGAAGCTTTCTTT.

This chain's CDR3 is CASSLDSRLSNQPQHF. The CDR3 DNA sequence: TGTGCCAGCAGCTTAGATTCCAGACTAAGCAATCAGCCCCAGCATTTT. The chain joins TRBV11-2 to TRBJ1-5, with D unresolved. Germline lookup yields CDR1 SGHAT and CDR2 FQNNGV. The CDR3 has 16 amino acids. The V end lost 0 bases, the J end lost 1 base, and 10 bases lay between the germline ends.

The chain couples TRBV18 to TRBJ2-2; either TRBD1 or TRBD2 may fit D (5 bases each). The germline CDR1 and CDR2 sequences are KGHSH and LQKENI. V lost 3 bases and J lost 0, with 14 bases in between. CDR3 size: 17 residues. CDR3 in DNA: TGTGCCAGCTCACCCGGATTAGGGACGTCGAACACCGGGGAGCTGTTTTTT. Translation: CASSPGLGTSNTGELFF.

The chain links TRBV28 to TRBJ2-1, with D hard to call. This CDR3 is built from 15 residues. Germline V CDR1 and CDR2: MDHEN, SYDVKM. V lost 9 bases to trimming and J lost 0 bases, with 15 bases between them. CDR3 sequence reads: CASLHHQSSYNEQFF. The CDR3 bases are TGTGCCAGTCTTCATCACCAGAGCTCCTACAATGAGCAGTTCTTC.

Only one count was recorded for this clone. The same CDR3 arises from other DNA sequences in this sample as well. V gene TRBV11-2 combines with J gene TRBJ1-1; 10 positions match TRBD1. This CDR3 has 15 residues. The germline CDR1 and CDR2 sequences are SGHAT and FQNNGV. Losses at the gene ends were 3 bases for V and 1 base for J; bases not matched to a gene: 2. The CDR3 here is CASSLGQGPNTEAFF. The CDR3 DNA follows: TGTGCCAGCAGCTTGGGACAGGGGCCGAACACTGAAGCTTTCTTT.

This clone was counted a single time. The chain employs TRBV7-9 and TRBJ1-1; TRBD1 matches 7 bases. The CDR3 sequence is 15 residues long. Germline V lookup: CDR1 SEHNR, CDR2 FQNEAQ (reference sequence). Germline trimming cut 2 bases from V and 1 base from J; bases unmatched to any gene: 4. The CDR3 DNA is TGTGCCAGCAGCTTACAGGGGGTTGGGAACACTGAAGCTTTCTTT. Translating gives CASSLQGVGNTEAFF. The entire variable domain, with the rest obtained from reference TRBV7-9 and TRBJ1-1, is as follows: DTGVSQNPRHKITKRGQNVTFRCDPISEHNRLYWYRQTLGQGPEFLTYFQNEAQLEKSRLLSDRFSAERPKGSFSTLEIQRTEQGDSAMYLCASSLQGVGNTEAFFGQGTRLTVV.

The chain links TRBV11-3 to TRBJ2-7, with D maybe TRBD1 (6 bases). Trimming pared 5 bases from V and 6 bases from J, leaving 14 bases between. CDR1 is SGHNT, CDR2 YENEEA, per germline. The CDR3 totals 13 residues. Here the CDR3 DNA reads TGTGCCAGCAGCCCTCAACAGGGTCTCGAGCAGTACTTC. Protein product: CASSPQQGLEQYF.

The rearrangement links TRBV7-3 to TRBJ2-1; a weak D match, TRBD2 (6 bases). CDR3 length equals 14 residues. From germline, CDR1 is SGHTA and CDR2 FQGTGA. Trimming shortened V by 6 bases and J by 6 bases, and 15 bases separated the two germline ends. This CDR3 is CASSNPGLTNEQFF. The CDR3 DNA reads TGTGCCAGCAGTAACCCGGGACTTACCAATGAGCAGTTCTTC.

V gene TRBV30 combines with J gene TRBJ1-5; 9 nucleotides match TRBD1. V dropped 5 bases and J dropped 5; count of bases not matched to a gene: 4. Germline CDR1 is GTSNPN and CDR2 is SVGIG (reference sequence). The CDR3 length is 13 residues. The DNA of the CDR3 is TGTGCCTGGGAGGGACAGGGCGATCAGCCCCAGCATTTT. Protein: CAWEGQGDQPQHF.

This chain connects TRBV5-1 to TRBJ2-7; TRBD2 is a possible D gene (5 bases). Trimming shortened V by 4 bases and J by 3 bases, and 14 bases separated the two germline ends. CDR1 is SGHRS and CDR2 is YFSETQ in the germline V gene. This CDR3 region has 14 residues. The CDR3 here is CASSPSGQVYEQYF. The CDR3 DNA follows: TGCGCCAGCAGCCCCAGCGGTCAGGTCTACGAGCAGTACTTC.

The chain joins TRBV5-4 to TRBJ2-5; D remains unclear. Germline lookup yields CDR1 SGHNT and CDR2 YYREEE (reference sequence). The length of the CDR3 is 14 residues. V was trimmed by 0 bases and J by 2 bases, leaving 8 bases between them. The CDR3 protein is CASSLVHIQETQYF. CDR3 DNA sequence: TGTGCCAGCAGCTTGGTGCACATACAAGAGACCCAGTACTTC.

J is TRBJ2-1 and V is TRBV27, with 16 bases lining up with TRBD2. This CDR3 region has 16 residues. Germline lookup yields CDR1 MNHEY and CDR2 SMNVEV (reference sequence). The V gene end was trimmed by 6 bases and the J gene end by 7 bases; junction bases not matched to a gene: 6. The CDR3: CASRGLAGGRQNEQFF. DNA for the CDR3: TGTGCCAGCAGGGGACTAGCGGGAGGGCGCCAGAATGAGCAGTTCTTC.

V usage is TRBV5-1 and J usage is TRBJ1-4, with D hard to call. Trimming shortened V by 1 base and J by 0 bases, and 7 bases separated the two germline ends. The length of the CDR3 is 15 residues. CDR1 and CDR2 (germline): SGHRS, YFSETQ. CDR3 nucleotide sequence: TGCGCCAGCAGCTTGATGGCTGCAACTAATGAAAAACTGTTTTTT. It codes for CASSLMAATNEKLFF.

The chain is built from TRBV7-9 and TRBJ1-5; D perhaps matches TRBD1 (5 bases). Looked up from germline, CDR1 is SEHNR and CDR2 is FQNEAQ (reference sequence). The V end lost 2 bases, the J end lost 0 bases, and 11 bases lay between the germline ends. The CDR3 runs 16 residues. CDR3 coding DNA: TGTGCCAGCAGCTTAAAGACAGACAATAGCAATCAGCCCCAGCATTTT. It yields the protein CASSLKTDNSNQPQHF.